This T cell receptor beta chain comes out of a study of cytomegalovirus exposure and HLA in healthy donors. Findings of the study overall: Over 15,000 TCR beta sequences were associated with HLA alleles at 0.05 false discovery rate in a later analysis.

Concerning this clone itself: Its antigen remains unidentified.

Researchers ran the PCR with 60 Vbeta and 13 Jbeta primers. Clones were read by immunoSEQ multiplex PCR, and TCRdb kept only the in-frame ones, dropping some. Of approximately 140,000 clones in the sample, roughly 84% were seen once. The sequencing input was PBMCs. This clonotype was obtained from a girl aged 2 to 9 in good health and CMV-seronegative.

The CDR3 DNA reads as TGTGCCAGCAGGGACCTAGCGATGGATACGCAGTATTTT. It yields the protein CASRDLAMDTQYF. This sequence joins TRBV28 and TRBJ2-3, with D perhaps TRBD2 (6 bases). CDR1 and CDR2 (germline): MDHEN, SYDVKM. V lost 6 bases, J lost 6 bases, and 13 bases lay in between. The CDR3 is made up of 13 amino acids.